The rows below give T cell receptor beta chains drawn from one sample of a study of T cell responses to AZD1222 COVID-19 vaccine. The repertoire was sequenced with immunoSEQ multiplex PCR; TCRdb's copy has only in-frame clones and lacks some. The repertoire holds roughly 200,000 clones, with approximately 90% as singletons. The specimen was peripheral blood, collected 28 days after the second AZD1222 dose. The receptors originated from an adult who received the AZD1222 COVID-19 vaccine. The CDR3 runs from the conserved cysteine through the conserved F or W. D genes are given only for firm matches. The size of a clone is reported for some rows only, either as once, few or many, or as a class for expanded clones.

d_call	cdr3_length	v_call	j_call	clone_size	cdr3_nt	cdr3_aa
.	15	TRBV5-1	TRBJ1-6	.	TGCGCCAGCAGCTTGGGGGGGATAGGTGATTCACCCCTCCACTTT	CASSLGGIGDSPLHF
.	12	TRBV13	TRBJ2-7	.	TGTGCCAGCAGCTTCCGGGCAGTCGAGCAGTACTTC	CASSFRAVEQYF
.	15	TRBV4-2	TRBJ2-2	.	TGTGCCAGCAGCGAAGGGACATTGGACACCGGGGAGCTGTTTTTT	CASSEGTLDTGELFF
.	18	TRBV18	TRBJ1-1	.	TGTGCCAGCTCTTCTTCCCCGGGACCTAGACCCATGAACACTGAAGCTTTCTTT	CASSSSPGPRPMNTEAFF
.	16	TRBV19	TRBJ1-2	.	TGTGCCAGTAGTATAGAGTTTCTTCGCTCGTGGAACGGCTACACCTTC	CASSIEFLRSWNGYTF
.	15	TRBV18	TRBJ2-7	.	TGTGCCAGCTCACCGGCAGGGACAAACCCCTACGAGCAGTACTTC	CASSPAGTNPYEQYF
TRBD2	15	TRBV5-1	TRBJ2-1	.	TGCGCCTCCCGTGAGAGCGGGGGCCAATACAATGAGCAGTTCTTC	CASRESGGQYNEQFF
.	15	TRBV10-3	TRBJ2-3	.	TGTGCCATCAGCGCCTCTAGTGGTCTCACAGATACGCAGTATTTT	CAISASSGLTDTQYF
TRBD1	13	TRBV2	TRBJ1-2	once	TGTGCCAGCAGGACAGGGGGCGAGGGCGGCTACACCTTC	CASRTGGEGGYTF
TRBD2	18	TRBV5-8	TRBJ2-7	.	TGTGCCAGCAGCTGGGGACTAGCGGCCATGGGCCCTCACTACGAGCAGTACTTC	CASSWGLAAMGPHYEQYF
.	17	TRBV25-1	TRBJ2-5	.	TGTGCCAGCAGTGCACTTGAGGGGATACCGACCCAAGAGACCCAGTACTTC	CASSALEGIPTQETQYF
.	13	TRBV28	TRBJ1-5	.	TGTGCCAGCAGTCAGGGATACAATCAGCCCCAGCATTTT	CASSQGYNQPQHF
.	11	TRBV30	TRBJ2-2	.	TGTGCCTGGGACAGTCACGGGGAGCTGTTTTTT	CAWDSHGELFF
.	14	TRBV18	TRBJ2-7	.	TGTGCCAGCTCACCAAAGACAGTACCCTACGAGCAGTACTTC	CASSPKTVPYEQYF
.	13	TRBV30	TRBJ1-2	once	TGTGCCTGGAGTGTTCGGCGGGGCTATGGCTACACCTTC	CAWSVRRGYGYTF
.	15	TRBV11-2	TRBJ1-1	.	TGTGCCAGCAGCTTAGGGAAACAGGGGAACACTGAAGCTTTCTTT	CASSLGKQGNTEAFF